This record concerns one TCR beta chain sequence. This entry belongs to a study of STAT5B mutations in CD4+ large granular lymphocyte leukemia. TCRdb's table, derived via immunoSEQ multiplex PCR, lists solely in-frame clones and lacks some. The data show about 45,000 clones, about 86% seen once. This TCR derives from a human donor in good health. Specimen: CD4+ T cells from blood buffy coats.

As DNA, the CDR3 is TGTGCCACCACGTGGGGTGTGAGAGAGACCCAGTACTTC. This translates into CATTWGVRETQYF. V gene TRBV15 combines with J gene TRBJ2-5, with D hard to call. V dropped 7 bases and J dropped 4 bases, with 13 bases sitting between them. There are 13 residues in the CDR3. From germline, CDR1 is LNHNV and CDR2 YYDKDF (reference sequence).